This T cell receptor (beta chain) derives from a study of early T cells in non-severe SARS-CoV-2 infection. Points from the study as a whole: There was a bias toward anti-spike CD8 responses in VDJdb matching, which missed private and CD4 specificities.

This clonotype was detected a few times. The target antigen is unknown. TCRdb re-analysed the 5' RACE reads in MiXCR, keeping a single row per CDR3 protein. Among over 50,000 distinct CDR3 sequences listed, over 9.5% were seen once. This sequence originates from an adult who was a healthcare worker with PCR-confirmed SARS-CoV-2 infection or an uninfected control (not recorded which). Source material: whole blood.

This CDR3 reads CASSLEPPHAQYF. The CDR3 DNA reads as TGTGCCAGCAGCTTGGAGCCCCCCCATGCCCAGTATTTT. V usage is TRBV5-5 and J usage is TRBJ2-3, with no clear D. Germline V CDR1 and CDR2: SGHKS, YYEKEE (reference sequence). The V end lost 0 bases, the J end lost 12 bases, and 14 bases lay between the germline ends. This CDR3 is built from 13 residues.